The rows below give T cell receptor beta chains drawn from one sample of a study of blood T cells in healthy people across ages. Using its own MiXCR run on the 5' RACE reads, TCRdb lists one record per CDR3 protein. The sample yields roughly 860,000 distinct CDR3 sequences, 62% seen once. The source material was blood. These receptors all come from a man aged 25-40 years in good health. Both conserved end residues are part of each CDR3. Each record gives: J gene, V gene, D gene, clone size, CDR3 DNA, CDR3 protein. A D gene is named only where the DNA matches it firmly. Clone size is stated in some rows and not others, as once, few, many or a class when expanded.

J: TRBJ2-7; V: TRBV28; D: TRBD2; size: NA; DNA: TGTGCCAGCAGTTTATTGCGGGGGTCGTTCTCCTACGAGCAGTACTTC; CDR3: CASSLLRGSFSYEQYF
J: TRBJ2-6; V: TRBV7-9; D: NA; size: NA; DNA: TGTGCCAGCAGCTTCCTCCAGGCCCGCTCTGGGGCCAACGTCCTGACTTTC; CDR3: CASSFLQARSGANVLTF
J: TRBJ2-5; V: TRBV5-5; D: TRBD2; size: NA; DNA: TGTGCCAGCAGCTTTGGACTAGCGGAGCAAGAGACCCAGTACTTC; CDR3: CASSFGLAEQETQYF
J: TRBJ1-2; V: TRBV29-1; D: TRBD1; size: NA; DNA: TGCAGCGTTGAAGGACAGGGCGGCTATGGCTACACCTTC; CDR3: CSVEGQGGYGYTF
J: TRBJ2-3; V: TRBV7-2; D: NA; size: few; DNA: TGTGCCAGCAGCTTAGCGAGGGATACGCAGTATTTT; CDR3: CASSLARDTQYF
J: TRBJ2-6; V: TRBV2; D: NA; size: few; DNA: TGTGCCAGCAGGCGGGACAACTCTGGGGCCAACGTCCTGACTTTC; CDR3: CASRRDNSGANVLTF
J: TRBJ2-3; V: TRBV12-3/TRBV12-4; D: NA; size: NA; DNA: TGTGCCATTTCGAACGCAGATACGCAGTATTTT; CDR3: CAISNADTQYF
J: TRBJ2-5; V: TRBV2; D: NA; size: NA; DNA: TGTGCCAGCAAGAGGGGGACGTACCAAGAGACCCAGTACTTC; CDR3: CASKRGTYQETQYF
J: TRBJ1-4; V: TRBV19; D: NA; size: NA; DNA: TGTGCCAGTAGCAACCCTAGAGGAGAAAAACTGTTTTTT; CDR3: CASSNPRGEKLFF
J: TRBJ2-1; V: TRBV6-2/TRBV6-3; D: TRBD2; size: few; DNA: TGTGCCAGCTCCATAAGGGGAAGACTAGCGGGGGGTTCCGAGCAGTTCTTC; CDR3: CASSIRGRLAGGSEQFF
J: TRBJ2-3; V: TRBV27; D: TRBD1; size: NA; DNA: TGTGCCAGCAGTTTTACCGGACAGGGAAGCACAGATACGCAGTATTTT; CDR3: CASSFTGQGSTDTQYF
J: TRBJ2-5; V: TRBV6-2/TRBV6-3; D: TRBD2; size: NA; DNA: TGTGCCAGCAGTCCAATCTGGACTAGCGGAGGTCAAGAGACCCAGTACTTC; CDR3: CASSPIWTSGGQETQYF
J: TRBJ2-7; V: TRBV6-2/TRBV6-3; D: NA; size: NA; DNA: TGTGCCAGCAGTTACGGAGGGGCTCTTGGTGAGAAGCAGTACTTC; CDR3: CASSYGGALGEKQYF
J: TRBJ2-4; V: TRBV6-6; D: TRBD2; size: NA; DNA: TGTGCCAGTAGTGGACGGGAGGCCTCCTACAATGAGCAGTACTTC; CDR3: CASSGREASYNEQYF
J: TRBJ2-3; V: TRBV15; D: NA; size: few; DNA: TGTGCCACCAGCAGAGTCAGGTTAGATACGCAGTATTTT; CDR3: CATSRVRLDTQYF
J: TRBJ1-5; V: TRBV29-1; D: NA; size: few; DNA: TGCAGCGTTGAAATCGATAGCAATCAGCCCCAGCATTTT; CDR3: CSVEIDSNQPQHF
J: TRBJ1-1; V: TRBV2; D: NA; size: NA; DNA: TGTGCCAGCAGTGACCGATCCATGAACACTGAAGCTTTCTTT; CDR3: CASSDRSMNTEAFF
J: TRBJ2-3; V: TRBV4-3; D: NA; size: NA; DNA: TGCGCCAGCAGCCTAAGGTGGCCAGATACGCAGTATTTT; CDR3: CASSLRWPDTQYF
J: TRBJ1-5; V: TRBV20-1; D: TRBD1; size: NA; DNA: TGCAGTGCTACCCGGGACAGGGGAGGACAGCCCCAGCATTTT; CDR3: CSATRDRGGQPQHF
J: TRBJ2-3; V: TRBV12-3/TRBV12-4; D: TRBD2; size: NA; DNA: TGTGCCAGCAGTATGGCGGGGGGTGCAGATACGCAGTATTTT; CDR3: CASSMAGGADTQYF